The 10 T cell receptor beta chains given below trace back to one sample, sequenced in a study of OX40 agonist ivuxolimab in advanced cancers. Profiled with immunoSEQ multiplex PCR; TCRdb holds only in-frame clones, not every one. This sample has 65,000 to 100,000 clones, with roughly 84% found just once. Sequences were derived from CD4+ or CD8+ T cells sorted from blood, sampled in a trial of the OX40 agonist ivuxolimab. Receptors originate from an adult with an advanced solid tumor such as melanoma, head and neck, liver or kidney cancer.

The genes are TRBV7-2 and TRBJ2-5; D perhaps matches TRBD2 (5 bases). The CDR3 has 15 amino acids. V was shortened by 1 base and J by 4 bases, with 13 bases between the two germline ends. Germline V gene lookup returns CDR1 SGHTA and CDR2 FQGNSA. The CDR3 DNA reads TGTGCCAGCAGCTTAGGAGGGAGTGTGAGAGAGACCCAGTACTTC. It specifies CASSLGGSVRETQYF.

CDR3 sequence reads: CASSLAQLNTQYF. DNA for the CDR3: TGTGCCAGCAGCTTAGCTCAACTAAATACGCAGTATTTT. The chain couples TRBV11-2 to TRBJ2-3; no reliable D call. The CDR3 has 13 amino acids. Germline V gene data show CDR1 as SGHAT and CDR2 as FQNNGV. V lost 1 base and J lost 7, with 9 bases in between.

CDR3 loop: CASSSGTLGGETQYF. The CDR3 DNA reads TGTGCCAGCAGTTCCGGGACCCTCGGAGGGGAGACCCAGTACTTC. The chain joins TRBV27 to TRBJ2-5; D is possibly TRBD2 (6 bases). The length of the CDR3 is 15 residues. Germline assignment: CDR1 MNHEY and CDR2 SMNVEV (reference sequence). Trimming shortened V by 4 bases and J by 5 bases, and 17 bases separated the two germline ends.

The CDR3 region has the DNA TGTGCCAGCAGTTGGGCAGGGGGCGACAAAAACATTCAGTACTTC. Translation gives CASSWAGGDKNIQYF. This chain links TRBV6-5 with TRBJ2-4; the match to TRBD1 covers 8 bases. CDR1 and CDR2 (germline): MNHEY, SVGAGI. The length of the CDR3 is 15 residues. V shed 4 bases and J 3 bases; nucleotides not matched to a gene: 5.

J is TRBJ2-7 and V is TRBV5-1; no definite D call. Trimming shortened V by 5 bases and J by 0 bases, and 15 bases separated the two germline ends. This CDR3 is 15 amino acids long. Germline-derived CDR1 and CDR2 are SGHRS and YFSETQ. The CDR3 region is CASRALVGYSYEQYF. In DNA form, the CDR3 reads TGCGCCAGCAGGGCTTTGGTGGGATACTCCTACGAGCAGTACTTC.

This clone is a singleton in its sample. This rearrangement joins TRBV6-5 to TRBJ2-1; D call uncertain. The germline V and J ends were trimmed by 6 bases and 6 bases, with 12 bases remaining between them. The CDR3 is made up of 13 amino acids. From germline, CDR1 is MNHEY and CDR2 SVGAGI. CDR3 amino acids: CASSRDLPNEQFF. As DNA, the CDR3 is TGTGCCAGCAGCCGCGACTTGCCCAATGAGCAGTTCTTC.

The V and J genes are TRBV7-9 and TRBJ2-3; 8 bases fit TRBD1. CDR3 length: 14 residues. With V trimmed by 5 bases and J by 6 bases, 7 bases remained unmatched. CDR1 and CDR2 (germline): SEHNR, FQNEAQ (reference sequence). The CDR3 is CASSHHTGGDTQYF. CDR3 DNA: TGTGCCAGCAGCCATCACACAGGGGGGGATACGCAGTATTTT.

J is TRBJ1-1 and V is TRBV7-9, with D maybe TRBD1 (5 bases). This CDR3 is built from 14 residues. The V gene's germline CDR1 is SEHNR and CDR2 FQNEAQ (reference sequence). V lost 1 base, J lost 3 bases, and 9 bases lay in between. The CDR3 region is CASSLVTGDTEAFF. As DNA, the CDR3 is TGTGCCAGCAGCTTAGTTACGGGGGACACTGAAGCTTTCTTT.

The chain recombines TRBV10-1 with TRBJ2-7, with TRBD1 as a possible D gene (6 bases). The germline V gene encodes CDR1 WNHNN and CDR2 SYGVQD (reference sequence). The CDR3 runs to 14 residues. V lost 0 bases and J 5 bases, leaving 11 bases between the germline ends. The CDR3 DNA follows: TGCGCCAGCAGTGAGTCCTCCAGGGGAAACGAGCAGTACTTC. Amino acids: CASSESSRGNEQYF.

Only a few counts were recorded for this clone. This chain connects TRBV4-3 to TRBJ1-1; 7 nucleotides agree with TRBD1. The CDR3 contains 16 residues. Germline V gives CDR1 LGHNA, CDR2 YSLEER. With 2 bases clipped from V and 1 base from J, the junction kept 7 bases outside the gene matches. The CDR3 spells CASSQTTGQPNTEAFF. DNA for the CDR3: TGCGCCAGCAGCCAAACTACGGGACAGCCGAACACTGAAGCTTTCTTT.